This T cell receptor (beta chain) was documented in a study of tissue T cells after allogeneic stem cell transplantation. General observations from the study: Across patients, clones rarely overlapped, yet motif clusters were shared tissue-specifically.

The assay was immunoSEQ multiplex PCR, and TCRdb's table has in-frame clones only and misses some. The sample consists of 2,000 to 2,500 clones, roughly 48% of them appearing once. Germline V gene sequence: CDR1 SGHLS, CDR2 HYDKME. V was trimmed by 3 bases and J by 0 bases, leaving 12 bases between them. There are 15 residues in the CDR3. The sample's time point: mouse harvest day 14 after allogeneic transplant. Mouse grafts combined 10^7 T-cell-depleted bone marrow cells with 10^6 splenic CD5+ T cells. Mice had MHC-mismatched B6 into BALB/c GVHD, sampled day 7 or 14. In its sample, this clone was seen a few times. The antigen remains undetermined. Genes and germline come from the mouse. The read stops 1 residue short of the end of the CDR3; the missing end is completed from the germline J gene.

The sequenced sample consisted of liver tissue. V usage is TRBV12-2 and J usage is TRBJ2-5; D possibly corresponds to TRBD2 (6 bases). This TCR came from a female BALB/c mouse given C57BL/6 T cells with graft-versus-host disease after an allogeneic hematopoietic cell transplant. The CDR3: CASSSRGVNQDTQYF. The sequenced part of the CDR3 DNA is TGTGCCAGCTCTTCCCGGGGGGTTAACCAAGACACCCAGTAC.